This T cell receptor (beta chain) was observed in a study of blood T cells in healthy people across ages. A remark on this clonotype: What it recognizes is unknown.

Study observations and caveats: Unsorted PBMCs ruled out conclusive naive versus antigen-experienced comparison.

Then a second PCR, running about 6 to 11 cycles, was carried out with a sample-barcoded 5' primer and a J-beta primer mix. TCRdb independently ran MiXCR on the 5' RACE reads; one entry per CDR3 protein. The sample lists 550,000 to 750,000 distinct CDR3 sequences, around 21% occurring once. CDR3 length equals 15 residues. Germline-derived CDR1 and CDR2 are LNHDA and SQIVND (reference sequence). Trimming pared 6 bases from V and 1 base from J, leaving 12 bases between. Healthy Caucasians from Russia aged roughly 6 to 95 served as donors. There were at least 5.5 micrograms of total RNA extracted from every sample.

Sequenced material: blood. The receptor was isolated from a man in his sixties or seventies in good health. The rearrangement links TRBV19 to TRBJ1-4; D is unclear. The DNA for the CDR3 is TGTGCCAGTAGATCGGACGGGATAACTAATGAAAAACTGTTTTTT. Amino acids: CASRSDGITNEKLFF.